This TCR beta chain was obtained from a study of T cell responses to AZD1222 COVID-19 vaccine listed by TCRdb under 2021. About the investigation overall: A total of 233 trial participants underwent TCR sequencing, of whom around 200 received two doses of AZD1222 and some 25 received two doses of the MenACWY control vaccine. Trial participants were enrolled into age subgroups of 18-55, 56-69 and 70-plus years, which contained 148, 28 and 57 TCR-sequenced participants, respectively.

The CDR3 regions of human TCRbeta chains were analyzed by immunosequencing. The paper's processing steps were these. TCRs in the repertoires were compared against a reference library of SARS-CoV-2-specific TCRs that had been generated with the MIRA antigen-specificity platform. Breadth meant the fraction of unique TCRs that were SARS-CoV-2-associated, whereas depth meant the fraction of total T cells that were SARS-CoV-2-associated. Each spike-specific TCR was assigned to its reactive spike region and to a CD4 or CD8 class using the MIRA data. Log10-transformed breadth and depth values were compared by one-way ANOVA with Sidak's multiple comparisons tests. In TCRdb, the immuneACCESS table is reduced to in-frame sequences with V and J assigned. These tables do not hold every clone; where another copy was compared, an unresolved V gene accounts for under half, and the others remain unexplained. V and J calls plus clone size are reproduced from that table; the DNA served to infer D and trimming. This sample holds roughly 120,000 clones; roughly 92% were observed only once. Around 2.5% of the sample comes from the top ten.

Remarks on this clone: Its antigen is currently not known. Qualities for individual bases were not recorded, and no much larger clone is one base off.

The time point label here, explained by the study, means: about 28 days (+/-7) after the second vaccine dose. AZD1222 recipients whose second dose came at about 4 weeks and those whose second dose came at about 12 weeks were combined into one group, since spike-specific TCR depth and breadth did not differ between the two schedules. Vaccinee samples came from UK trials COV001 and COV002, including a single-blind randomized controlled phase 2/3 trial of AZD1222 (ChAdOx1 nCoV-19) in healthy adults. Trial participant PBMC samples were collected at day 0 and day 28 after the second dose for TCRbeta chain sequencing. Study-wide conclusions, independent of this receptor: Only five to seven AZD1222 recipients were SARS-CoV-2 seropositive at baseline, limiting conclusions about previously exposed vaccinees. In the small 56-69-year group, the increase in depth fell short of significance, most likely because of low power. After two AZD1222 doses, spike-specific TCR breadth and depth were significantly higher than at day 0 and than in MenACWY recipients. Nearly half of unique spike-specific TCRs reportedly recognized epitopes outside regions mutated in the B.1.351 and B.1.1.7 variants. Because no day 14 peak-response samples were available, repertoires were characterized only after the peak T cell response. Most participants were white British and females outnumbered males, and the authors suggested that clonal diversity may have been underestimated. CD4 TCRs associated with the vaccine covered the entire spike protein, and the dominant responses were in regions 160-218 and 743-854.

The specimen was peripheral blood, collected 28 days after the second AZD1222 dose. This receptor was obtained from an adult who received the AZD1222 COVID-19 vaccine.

The bases are TGTGCCAGTAGTCCGCGACAGGGTCAGGACTATGGCTACACCTTC. This encodes CASSPRQGQDYGYTF. Here the chain combines TRBV6-5 and TRBJ1-2; the junction holds 7 bases that match TRBD1. There are 15 amino acids in the CDR3, from cysteine to phenylalanine inclusive. Only the CDR3 region is kept as DNA, spanning 45 bases read in frame from base 1. Trimming takes 9 bases off V and 3 bases off J; junction bases not matched to a gene: 13. The germline V gene specifies MNHEY as CDR1 and SVGAGI as CDR2.